This TCR beta chain was observed in a study of PD-1 blockade in classical Hodgkin lymphoma (dated by TCRdb to 2018 to 2021). Background on the whole study: Nivolumab dosing was 3 mg/kg intravenously every 2 weeks, continuing until either disease progression or unacceptable toxicity. A peripheral blood immune signature of response to PD-1 blockade in classical Hodgkin lymphoma was defined using TCR beta sequencing and CyTOF. Results and caveats for the whole study, not just this receptor: Patients starting nivolumab less than 1 year after ASCT had lower diversity and were excluded from later analyses to avoid confounding by immune reconstitution. CD4+ but not CD8+ TCR diversity rose significantly by C4D1 (p=0.0027 vs p=0.16), most apparent in complete responders (p=0.02). Baseline TCR diversity was reported to be lower in newly diagnosed patients than in healthy donors, and even lower in relapsed/refractory patients. The study was limited to a single clinical trial cohort, and causes of repertoire differences, possibly disease activity or prior therapy, remained undefined. Trial patients with a complete response had baseline diversity similar to that of newly diagnosed patients, while partial responders and progressors had significantly lower diversity.

This clone was seen once. This receptor's antigen is unknown. Within one base of it there is no much larger clone, and no base qualities were kept. The time point label, as the study defines it: cycle 2 day 1 (C2D1) of nivolumab. All trial patients had relapsed after autologous stem cell transplantation, with cohorts A, B and C differing in prior brentuximab vedotin exposure. The trial cohort included around 60 patients with relapsed/refractory classical Hodgkin lymphoma, and each patient had a best overall response of complete response, partial response or progressive disease. Trial patients were treated with single-agent nivolumab in the multi-cohort phase II CheckMate 205 trial. Best overall response was determined by an independent review committee according to the 2007 International Working Group response criteria. PBMCs from the trial were collected at three points: immediately before nivolumab initiation (C1D1), and during therapy at cycle 2 day 1 and cycle 4 day 1. After peripheral blood was drawn into 8 mL Vacutainer Cell Preparation Tubes, PBMCs were isolated by centrifugation and then cryopreserved.

The Qiagen DNeasy kit was used to extract genomic DNA both from unsorted PBMCs and from the negatively selected CD4+ and CD8+ fractions. Using primers that anneal to V and J segments, immunoSEQ multiplex PCR amplified the TCR beta CDR3 regions. A synthetic immune receptor repertoire was used to minimize amplification bias, and any remaining bias was removed computationally after sequencing. As for the original processing: Repertoire diversity was quantified as the Shannon entropy index using custom Python scripts. Unsorted, CD4+ and CD8+ repertoires were examined separately, except in combined analyses, for which CD4+ and CD8+ sequences were merged in silico. A clone was considered expanded if an increase in frequency of at least 2-fold after treatment relative to C1D1 was found, and a pseudocount of 0.5 was applied to clones undetected at baseline. Singleton clones were defined as clones with 0 or 1 copy at C1D1, and non-singleton clones were defined as clones with 2 or more copies. Clones expanded in unsorted samples were annotated as CD4+, CD8+ or unknown by matching protein sequences in sorted samples from the same patient. Wilcoxon tests on paired samples were used to test changes in diversity from C1D1 to C4D1. TCRdb mirrors the immuneACCESS table, restricted to in-frame sequences. Some clones are absent from its copies; in checked studies, under half trace to an unresolved V gene, and the reason for the others is unknown. V, J and clone size are taken as reported in that table, and D and trimming were inferred from the DNA itself. This sample is represented by 20,000 or so clones; more than 75% of them were singletons. The ten largest clonotypes hold 15% to 20% of the sample.

The TCR originated in a human donor with classical Hodgkin lymphoma. The specimen comprised peripheral blood mononuclear cells (PBMCs), sampled before the second cycle of nivolumab.

Read as DNA, the sequence is TGTGCCACCAGCAGAGGCCGGACTAGCGGGGGGGCAGGTGATGAGCAGTTCTTC. It is translated as CATSRGRTSGGAGDEQFF. The chain couples TRBV15 to TRBJ2-1; 15 junctional bases match TRBD2. Sequences LNHNV (CDR1) and YYDKDF (CDR2) are obtained from the germline V gene (reference sequence). The CDR3 spans 18 residues, from the cysteine through the phenylalanine. Only the CDR3 region is kept as DNA, spanning 54 bases read in frame from base 1. Trimming leaves V shorter by 1 base and J shorter by 8 bases, with the junction holding 9 bases beyond the gene matches.